Below, 17 T cell receptor beta chains from the same sample are listed, as sequenced in a study of tumor and adjacent non-tumor tissue in lung cancer. RNA was extracted from bulk tissue without any cell sorting. A modified ARM-PCR protocol with three rounds of nested PCR amplified TCRbeta. TCRdb reprocessed the multiplex PCR reads via MiXCR and lists one record per CDR3 protein. The sample has 65,000 to 90,000 distinct CDR3 sequences; approximately 79% are singletons. The sample comprised lung tumor tissue. Receptor source: a woman between 50 and 59 years old with non-small cell lung cancer.

Regarding this clonotype: A read error may account for a junction end that differs from germline. The V call is TRBV29-1, the J call TRBJ2-5; TRBD2 matches at 12 bases. This CDR3 is built from 16 residues. Germline lookup yields CDR1 SQVTM and CDR2 ANQGSEA. In nucleotides, the CDR3 is TGCAGCGTCTCCGTGACTAGCGGGAGAGTTGCCGAGACCCAGTATTTC. This gives the protein CSVSVTSGRVAETQYF.

Notes on this clonotype: The junction differs from germline at one of its ends, possibly a read error. This chain links TRBV24-1 with TRBJ2-2, with a tentative D call TRBD1 (6 bases). The germline CDR1 and CDR2 sequences are KGHDR and SFDVKD. This CDR3 region has 16 residues. The CDR3 spells CAISDLQGSHPGELFF. CDR3 nucleotides: TGTGCCATCAGTGATTTGCAGGGGTCACACCCCGGGGAGCTGTTTTTT.

The chain has TRBV20-1 and TRBJ2-1; 10 nucleotides align to TRBD2. The CDR3 spans 17 residues. The junction had 13 bases not matched to a gene; V was cut back by 5 bases and J by 3 bases. The germline gives CDR1 DFQATT, CDR2 SNEGSKA (reference sequence). This chain's CDR3 is CSARFRTSGILYNEQFF. Written as DNA, the CDR3 is TGCAGTGCTCGCTTTCGAACTAGCGGGATTCTCTACAATGAGCAGTTCTTC.

On this clonotype: The junction departs from germline at one end; a sequencing error may be responsible. The chain has TRBV7-6 and TRBJ2-7; 10 nucleotides agree with TRBD2. The germline V gene encodes CDR1 SGHVS and CDR2 FNYEAQ. The CDR3 runs to 14 residues. This CDR3 reads CASSKTSGSYEHYF. CDR3 nucleotides: TGTGCCAGCAGCAAGACTAGCGGGTCCTACGAGCACTACTTC.

The rearrangement links TRBV20-1 to TRBJ2-5, with a tentative D call TRBD1 (6 bases). This CDR3 has 15 residues. CDR1 is DFQATT, CDR2 SNEGSKA, per germline (reference sequence). The V end was cut by 0 bases, the J end by 9 bases, with 20 bases between. The CDR3 reads CSARDGQGIMEAQYF. The CDR3 bases are TGCAGTGCTAGAGATGGTCAGGGGATAATGGAAGCCCAGTACTTC.

To note about this clonotype: This likely comes from a read error, as the CDR3 has no conserved phenylalanine or tryptophan at its end. No DNA is shown, since the ends of the CDR3 on it are uncertain; the CDR3 is the one TCRdb lists. The chain combines TRBV20-1 with TRBJ1-1; TRBD1 is taken as the D call from the table, unchecked against the DNA. Both ends counted, the CDR3 spans 14 residues. Germline V gene lookup returns CDR1 DFQATT and CDR2 SNEGSKA (reference sequence). The CDR3 sequence is CSARDRRGNTEAFY.

Comment on this clonotype: The junction shows a germline mismatch at one end, possibly a read error. The chain links TRBV6-2 or TRBV6-3 to TRBJ2-2, with D possibly being TRBD2 (5 bases). This CDR3 has 14 amino acids. Germline-derived CDR1 and CDR2 are MNHEY and SVGEGT. The CDR3 sequence: CASTLGRDAGELFF. The CDR3 nucleotides are TGTGCCAGCACCTTGGGCAGAGACGCCGGGGAGCTCTTTTTC.

To note about this clonotype: An end of the junction does not agree with germline; a read error may underlie this. The chain recombines TRBV10-1 with TRBJ2-1; TRBD1 matches 9 bases. Germline V lookup: CDR1 WNHNN, CDR2 SYGVQD (reference sequence). The length of the CDR3 is 17 residues. Here the CDR3 reads CASSPDRGFGGGYELFF. CDR3 bases: TGCGCCAGCAGCCCGGACAGGGGCTTTGGCGGTGGCTATGAGCTGTTCTTC.

V gene TRBV5-5 combines with J gene TRBJ2-3; D not resolved. CDR1 is SGHKS and CDR2 is YYEKEE in the germline V gene (reference sequence). This CDR3 has 14 amino acids. V was trimmed by 4 bases and J by 2 bases, leaving 11 bases between them. In DNA form, the CDR3 reads TGTGCCAGCAGCATGGTTGGGATCACAGATACGCAGTATTTT. Protein product: CASSMVGITDTQYF.

Notes on this clonotype: One end of the junction varies from germline; a read error may be responsible. The chain employs TRBV20-1 and TRBJ2-1; unclear D gene. From germline, CDR1 is DFQATT and CDR2 SNEGSKA (reference sequence). The CDR3 contains 11 residues. The chain's CDR3 is CTASLFNVQFF. The CDR3 DNA reads TGCACTGCTAGTCTTTTCAATGTGCAGTTCTTC.

Notes on this clonotype: A junction end diverges from the germline sequence, so it may reflect a read error. V gene TRBV29-1 combines with J gene TRBJ2-7; D remains ambiguous. Germline V gene lookup returns CDR1 SQVTM and CDR2 ANQGSEA. This CDR3 has 14 amino acids. The CDR3 DNA reads TGCAGCGCTGCCATAAGGAACGAAACCTACGAGCACTACTTC. It encodes CSAAIRNETYEHYF.

Worth noting for this clonotype: The germline gene is not matched at one end of the junction; a read error may be the cause. The V and J genes are TRBV11-2 and TRBJ2-3; 8 bases fit TRBD2. Germline values: CDR1 SGHAT, CDR2 FQNNGV. The CDR3 totals 17 residues. The CDR3 DNA follows: TGTGCCAGCAGTTTGGACCCGGGACCAGCGGGAGCAGATGCGCAGTATTTT. Amino acids: CASSLDPGPAGADAQYF.

On this clonotype: Relative to the germline gene, one junction end is altered; a read error may explain this. The chain employs TRBV20-1 and TRBJ2-3; TRBD2 matches 14 bases. CDR1 and CDR2 from the germline V gene are DFQATT and SNEGSKA (reference sequence). The CDR3 runs to 17 residues. The CDR3 here is CSVGVPGTSGSTDTQYF. The CDR3 DNA is TGCAGTGTAGGGGTCCCCGGGACTAGCGGGAGCACAGATACACAGTATTTT.

The chain couples TRBV12-3 or TRBV12-4 to TRBJ1-5; D not certain. Trimming took 10 bases from V and 12 from J, leaving 22 bases between them. This CDR3 region has 13 residues. The CDR3 spells CANAQRSNQFQHF. The CDR3 DNA sequence: TGTGCCAACGCCCAGCGTAGCAATCAGTTCCAGCATTTT.

This clonotype was observed a single time. The gene calls are TRBV29-1 and TRBJ1-2; TRBD1 matches at 11 bases. The V gene's germline CDR1 is SQVTM and CDR2 ANQGSEA. The CDR3 consists of 16 residues. Trimming took 5 bases from V and 4 from J; bases not matched to a gene: 12. CDR3 protein: CSVKGWDRGDRYGYTF. DNA of the CDR3: TGCAGCGTTAAAGGTTGGGACAGGGGGGACCGCTATGGCTACACCTTC.

With respect to this clonotype: One end of the junction varies from germline; a read error may be responsible. The rearrangement uses TRBV4-1 and TRBJ1-1, with D perhaps TRBD1 (5 bases). The germline gives CDR1 MGHRA, CDR2 YSYEKL. CDR3 length equals 15 residues. The CDR3 reads CASSLYMTVNTEAFF. The CDR3 region has the DNA TGTGCGAGCAGCTTATACATGACAGTGAACACTGAAGCTTTCTTT.

This chain links TRBV20-1 with TRBJ2-7; unclear D gene. This CDR3 is built from 11 residues. Germline values: CDR1 DFQATT, CDR2 SNEGSKA (reference sequence). Trimming took 7 bases from V and 6 from J, leaving 13 bases between them. The chain's CDR3 is CSGISPGEQYF. In DNA form, the CDR3 reads TGCAGTGGTATAAGTCCCGGCGAGCAGTACTTC.